The following is a T cell receptor beta chain sequence with its context. These data originate in a study of blood T cell repertoires in COVID-19. About the research overall: The origin of the acute and convalescent COVID-19 samples was the United States, Italy and Spain. In each case, the material was cDNA or gDNA derived from T cells, B-cell-depleted T cells, or PBMCs.

Original processing methods: The authors estimated nucleated cell counts from reference gene primer amplification. Some clones are missing from TCRdb's copy, which holds only in-frame ones; the method was immunoSEQ multiplex PCR. V and J calls and clone size are copied from that table; D and trimming were computed from the DNA. This repertoire shows 80,000 to 95,000 clones, around three quarters found once; its top ten account for 20%. Looked up from germline, CDR1 is SGHRS and CDR2 is YFSETQ. V shed 4 bases, J shed 6 bases, and the junction held 2 bases outside the gene matches. CDR3 length: 12 amino acids.

The rearrangement links TRBV5-1 to TRBJ1-1, with TRBD1 identical over 8 bases. This clonotype was sampled from a woman aged 80 or older with active or convalescent COVID-19. Sequencing input: peripheral blood. CDR3 amino acids: CASSTGGPEAFF. CDR3 nucleotide sequence: TGCGCCAGCAGCACAGGGGGTCCTGAAGCTTTCTTT.